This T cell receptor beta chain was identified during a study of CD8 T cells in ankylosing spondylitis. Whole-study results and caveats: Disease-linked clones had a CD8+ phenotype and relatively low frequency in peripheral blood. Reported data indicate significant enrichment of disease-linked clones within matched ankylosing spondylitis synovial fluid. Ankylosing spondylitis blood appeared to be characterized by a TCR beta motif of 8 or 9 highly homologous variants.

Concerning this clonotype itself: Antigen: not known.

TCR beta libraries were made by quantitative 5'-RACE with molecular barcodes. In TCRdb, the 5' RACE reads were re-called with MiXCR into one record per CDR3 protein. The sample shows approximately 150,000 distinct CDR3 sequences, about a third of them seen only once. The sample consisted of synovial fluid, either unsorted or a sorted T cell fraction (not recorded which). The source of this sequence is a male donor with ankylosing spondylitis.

CDR3 loop: CASRNPLSSYEQYF. CDR3 DNA: TGTGCCAGCAGAAACCCCCTCAGCTCCTACGAGCAGTACTTC. The rearrangement links TRBV28 to TRBJ2-7; D remains ambiguous. Germline CDR1 MDHEN, CDR2 SYDVKM. Trimming took 6 bases from V and 0 from J, leaving 12 bases between them. This CDR3 has 14 amino acids.